The clone carrying this TCR beta chain was observed a single time. In the same sample, other DNA sequences code for this CDR3. The data were obtained in a study of T cells in tuberculosis. Study information: A South African cohort included IGRA-negative adolescents, latently infected IGRA-positive adolescents and adults with active tuberculosis.

There are 16 residues in the CDR3. V lost 0 bases, J lost 4 bases, and 13 bases lay in between. The germline V gene has CDR1 MNHEY and CDR2 SVGAGI. TCRdb keeps only in-frame clones here, not all; method: immunoSEQ multiplex PCR. The sample yields around 22,000 clones, around 95% seen once. This receptor was obtained from a donor aged 10 to 29 with latent tuberculosis or without tuberculosis infection. The sample taken for sequencing was PBMCs. This rearrangement joins TRBV6-5 to TRBJ1-5, with TRBD1 as a possible D gene (5 bases). CDR3 sequence: CASSYSAGPLNQPQHF. CDR3 nucleotide sequence: TGTGCCAGCAGTTACTCGGCAGGGCCCCTAAATCAGCCCCAGCATTTT.